The rows below give T cell receptor beta chains drawn from one sample of a study of T cell repertoires in cytomegalovirus infection. TCRdb redid the calling of the reads with MiXCR, one entry per CDR3 protein. The profile covers a few hundred thousand distinct CDR3 sequences, with approximately 10% appearing a single time and roughly 16% taken by the ten largest. The sample taken for sequencing was PBMCs. The receptor set was obtained from a human donor in good health (CMV status not recorded). Some clones in this sample may be carry-over from other donors' samples. Both conserved end residues are part of each CDR3. A D gene is named only where the DNA matches it firmly. The size field is filled for only some rows; it gives once, few, many or a size class.

V	D	size	J	length	CDR3	DNA
TRBV6-6	TRBD1	few	TRBJ1-6	15	CASSRGQVYNSPLHF	TGTGCCAGCAGTCGGGGACAGGTCTATAATTCACCCCTCCACTTT
TRBV7-2	.	many	TRBJ1-2	12	CASSPNPYGYTF	TGTGCCAGCAGCCCGAACCCCTATGGCTACACCTTC
TRBV20-1	.	many	TRBJ1-5	14	CSATSGEVNQPQHF	TGCAGTGCTACCTCGGGGGAGGTCAATCAGCCCCAGCATTTT
TRBV19	.	few	TRBJ2-7	13	CASSRRSTYEQYF	TGTGCCAGTAGTCGGAGGAGTACCTACGAGCAGTACTTC
TRBV3-1	TRBD1	few	TRBJ1-4	15	CASSQPQGGNEKLFF	TGTGCCAGCAGCCAACCACAGGGGGGGAATGAAAAACTGTTTTTT
TRBV25-1	.	few	TRBJ2-2	13	CASTRLNTGELFF	TGTGCCAGCACCAGATTGAACACCGGGGAGCTGTTTTTT
TRBV29-1	TRBD2	many	TRBJ2-1	17	CSARTSGSRTSYNEQFF	TGCAGCGCTCGGACTAGCGGCTCTCGAACCTCCTACAATGAGCAGTTCTTC
TRBV6-6	.	.	TRBJ2-7	12	CASSAGTYEQYF	TGTGCCAGCAGTGCCGGGACCTACGAGCAGTACTTC
TRBV19	TRBD1	many	TRBJ2-7	15	CASSGGQGSPYEQYF	TGTGCCAGTAGTGGGGGACAGGGGAGCCCCTACGAGCAGTACTTC
TRBV7-8	TRBD1	medium-sized	TRBJ1-1	17	CASSFGRNRGQGTEAFF	TGTGCCAGCAGCTTTGGTAGAAACAGGGGGCAAGGGACTGAAGCTTTCTTT
TRBV7-2	TRBD1	many	TRBJ1-3	14	CASSKTGAGNTIYF	TGTGCCAGCAGTAAGACAGGGGCTGGAAACACCATATATTTT
TRBV7-2	.	many	TRBJ1-5	21	CASSLASRTLKRPPSNQPQHF	TGTGCCAGCAGCTTAGCAAGCCGGACACTCAAAAGGCCCCCTTCGAATCAGCCCCAGCATTTT
TRBV12-3/TRBV12-4	.	many	TRBJ1-5	14	CASSLAGALKPQHF	TGTGCCAGCAGTTTAGCGGGGGCCCTGAAGCCCCAGCATTTT
TRBV10-3	TRBD1	.	TRBJ1-2	14	CAISEVLATGNPQF	TGTGCCATCAGTGAAGTATTAGCGACAGGGAATCCCCAGTTC
TRBV7-2	.	many	TRBJ2-1	14	CASSLGEAVNEQFF	TGTGCCAGCAGCTTAGGGGAAGCTGTCAATGAGCAGTTCTTC
TRBV9	TRBD1	.	TRBJ2-5	15	CACSARQGNQETQYF	TGTGCCTGCAGCGCCCGACAGGGGAACCAAGAGACCCAGTACTTC
TRBV30	.	few	TRBJ1-2	12	CANWQGNYGYTF	TGTGCCAATTGGCAGGGGAACTATGGCTACACCTTC
TRBV7-2	TRBD1	many	TRBJ1-2	14	CASSERTGAYGYTF	TGTGCCAGCAGCGAGAGGACAGGCGCTTATGGCTACACCTTC
TRBV5-5	.	many	TRBJ2-2	17	CASSLLGRGGHTGELFF	TGTGCCAGCAGCTTGTTAGGGAGGGGGGGCCACACCGGGGAGCTGTTTTTT
TRBV7-7	TRBD1	many	TRBJ2-1	15	CASSSGTGGYNEQFF	TGTGCTAGCAGCTCTGGGACAGGGGGATACAATGAGCAGTTCTTC
TRBV9	TRBD2	many	TRBJ2-7	15	CASSSGTSGAYEQYF	TGTGCCAGCAGCTCAGGGACTAGCGGGGCCTACGAGCAGTACTTC
TRBV7-3	TRBD1	.	TRBJ1-5	11	CASSSPNRGPF	TGTGCCAGCAGCTCCCCTAACAGGGGCCCTTTT
TRBV20-1	.	many	TRBJ1-6	13	CSARTAYNSPLHF	TGCAGTGCCCGGACAGCGTATAATTCACCCCTCCACTTT